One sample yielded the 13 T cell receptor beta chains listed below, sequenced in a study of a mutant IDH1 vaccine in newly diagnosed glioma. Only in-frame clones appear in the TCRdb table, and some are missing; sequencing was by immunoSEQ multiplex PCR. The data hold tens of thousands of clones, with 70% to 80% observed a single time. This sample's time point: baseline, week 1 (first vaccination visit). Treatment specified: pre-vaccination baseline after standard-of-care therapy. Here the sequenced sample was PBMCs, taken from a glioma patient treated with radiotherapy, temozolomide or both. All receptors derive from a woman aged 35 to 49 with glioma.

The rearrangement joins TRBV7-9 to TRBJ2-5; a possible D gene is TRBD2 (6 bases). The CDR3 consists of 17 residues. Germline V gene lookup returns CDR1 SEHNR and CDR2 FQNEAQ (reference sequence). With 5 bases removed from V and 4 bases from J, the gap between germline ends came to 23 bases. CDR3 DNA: TGTGCCAGCAGCCCGATATCCGGGAGAAGGGGAGGAGAGACCCAGTACTTC. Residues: CASSPISGRRGGETQYF.

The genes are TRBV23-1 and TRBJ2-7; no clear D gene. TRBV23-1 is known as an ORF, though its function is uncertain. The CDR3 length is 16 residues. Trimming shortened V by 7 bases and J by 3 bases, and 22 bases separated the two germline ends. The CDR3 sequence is CASKKQITDAFYEQYF. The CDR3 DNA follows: TGCGCCAGCAAGAAACAGATTACCGACGCTTTCTACGAGCAGTACTTC.

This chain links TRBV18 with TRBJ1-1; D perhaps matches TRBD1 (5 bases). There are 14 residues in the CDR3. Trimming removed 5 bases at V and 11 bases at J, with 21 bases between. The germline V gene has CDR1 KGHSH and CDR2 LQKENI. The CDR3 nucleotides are TGTGCCAGCTCATCTATAAGGGGTGTTTGGAATGCTTTCTTT. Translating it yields CASSSIRGVWNAFF. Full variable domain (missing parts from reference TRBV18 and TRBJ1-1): NAGVMQNPRHLVRRRGQEARLRCSPMKGHSHVYWYRQLPEEGLKFMVYLQKENIIDESGMPKERFSAEFPKEGPSILRIQQVVRGDSAAYFCASSSIRGVWNAFFGQGTRLTVV.

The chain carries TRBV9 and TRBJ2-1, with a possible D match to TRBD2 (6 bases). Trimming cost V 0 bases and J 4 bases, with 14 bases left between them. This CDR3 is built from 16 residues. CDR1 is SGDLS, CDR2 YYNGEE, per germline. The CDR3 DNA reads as TGTGCCAGCAGCGTAGCCCTGGGAGGTCTATACAATGAGCAGTTCTTC. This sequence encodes CASSVALGGLYNEQFF.

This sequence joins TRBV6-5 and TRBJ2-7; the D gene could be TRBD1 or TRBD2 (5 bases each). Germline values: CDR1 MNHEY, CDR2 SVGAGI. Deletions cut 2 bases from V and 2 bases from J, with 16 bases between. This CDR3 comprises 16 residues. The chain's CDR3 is CASSYGPGTSTYEQYF. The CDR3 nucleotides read TGTGCCAGCAGTTACGGTCCCGGGACGTCCACCTACGAGCAGTACTTC.

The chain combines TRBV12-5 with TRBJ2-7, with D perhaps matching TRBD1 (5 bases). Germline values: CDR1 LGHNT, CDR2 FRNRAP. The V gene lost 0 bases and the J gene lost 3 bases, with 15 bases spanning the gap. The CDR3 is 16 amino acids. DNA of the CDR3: TGTGCTAGTGGTTTGGTAATTCAGGGCCAGAACTACGAGCAGTACTTC. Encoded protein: CASGLVIQGQNYEQYF.

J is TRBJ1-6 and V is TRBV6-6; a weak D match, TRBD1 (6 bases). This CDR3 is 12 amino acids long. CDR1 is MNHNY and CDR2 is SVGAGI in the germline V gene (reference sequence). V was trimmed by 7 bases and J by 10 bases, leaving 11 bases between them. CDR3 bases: TGTGCCAGCATAGGGGGTGGATCACCCCTCCACTTT. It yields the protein CASIGGGSPLHF.

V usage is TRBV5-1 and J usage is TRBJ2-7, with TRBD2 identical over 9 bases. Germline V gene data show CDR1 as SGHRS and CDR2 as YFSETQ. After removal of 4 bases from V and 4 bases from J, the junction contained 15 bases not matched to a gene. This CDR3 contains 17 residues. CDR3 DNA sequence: TGCGCCAGCAGCCCCGGGGGGGTAGCGGGGGCGCTTTACGAGCAGTACTTC. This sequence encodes CASSPGGVAGALYEQYF. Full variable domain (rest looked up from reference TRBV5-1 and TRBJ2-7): KAGVTQTPRYLIKTRGQQVTLSCSPISGHRSVSWYQQTPGQGLQFLFEYFSETQRNKGNFPGRFSGRQFSNSRSEMNVSTLELGDSALYLCASSPGGVAGALYEQYFGPGTRLTVT.

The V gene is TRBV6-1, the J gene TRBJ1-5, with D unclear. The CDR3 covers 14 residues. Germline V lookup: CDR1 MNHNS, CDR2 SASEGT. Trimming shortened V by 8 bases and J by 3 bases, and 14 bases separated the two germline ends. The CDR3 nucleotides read TGTGCCAGCCTCCTTGGGGTGAACAATCAGCCCCAGCATTTT. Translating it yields CASLLGVNNQPQHF.

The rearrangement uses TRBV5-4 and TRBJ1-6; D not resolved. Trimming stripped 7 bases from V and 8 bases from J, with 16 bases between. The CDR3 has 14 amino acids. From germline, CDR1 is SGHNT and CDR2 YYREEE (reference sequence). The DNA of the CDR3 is TGTGCCAGCTCCTCGCCGGGTTTGGATTCACCCCTCCACTTT. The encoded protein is CASSSPGLDSPLHF. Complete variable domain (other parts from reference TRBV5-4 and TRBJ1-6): ETGVTQSPTHLIKTRGQQVTLRCSSQSGHNTVSWYQQALGQGPQFIFQYYREEENGRGNFPPRFSGLQFPNYSSELNVNALELDDSALYLCASSSPGLDSPLHFGNGTRLTVT.

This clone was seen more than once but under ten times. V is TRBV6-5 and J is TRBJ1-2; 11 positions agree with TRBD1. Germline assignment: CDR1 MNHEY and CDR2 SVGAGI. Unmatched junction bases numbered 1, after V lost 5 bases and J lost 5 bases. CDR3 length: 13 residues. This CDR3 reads CASSRDRGYGYTF. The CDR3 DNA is TGTGCCAGCAGTCGGGACAGGGGGTATGGCTACACCTTC.

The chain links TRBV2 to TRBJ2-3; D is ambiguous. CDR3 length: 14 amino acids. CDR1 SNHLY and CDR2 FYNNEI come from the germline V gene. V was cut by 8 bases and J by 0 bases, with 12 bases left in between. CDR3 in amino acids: CASPKRDSTDTQYF. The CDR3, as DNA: TGTGCCAGCCCTAAAAGGGATAGCACAGATACGCAGTATTTT.

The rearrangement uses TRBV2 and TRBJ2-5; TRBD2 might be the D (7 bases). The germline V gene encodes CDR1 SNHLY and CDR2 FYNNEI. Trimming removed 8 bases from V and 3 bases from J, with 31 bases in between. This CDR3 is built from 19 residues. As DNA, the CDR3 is TGTGCCAGCCGGGCCTCGCGGGGGCGGGGGCTGGACCGTGAAGAGACCCAGTACTTC. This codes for CASRASRGRGLDREETQYF.